The 14 T cell receptor beta chains presented below share a single source sample, sequenced in a study of blood T cell repertoires in COVID-19. Clones were sequenced by immunoSEQ multiplex PCR, and TCRdb holds only the in-frame ones, with some missing. This table has about 210,000 clones, over 75% appearing once. The sequenced material came from PBMCs or T cells enriched from blood (not recorded which). These receptors originate from a man in his forties who had recovered from COVID-19.

This rearrangement joins TRBV9 to TRBJ2-7; TRBD2 is a possible D gene (5 bases). The germline gives CDR1 SGDLS, CDR2 YYNGEE. Trimming left V 4 bases short and J 2 bases short, with 13 bases between. This CDR3 contains 14 residues. For the CDR3, the DNA is TGTGCCAGCAGCCCCGATCTGGGAGCCTACGAGCAGTACTTC. As protein: CASSPDLGAYEQYF.

The chain is built from TRBV29-1 and TRBJ1-1; the D is unclear. CDR1 SQVTM and CDR2 ANQGSEA come from the germline V gene. The V gene lost 5 bases and the J gene lost 3 bases, with 10 bases spanning the gap. CDR3 size: 12 residues. The CDR3: CSVNPRDTEAFF. CDR3 bases: TGCAGCGTTAATCCCCGGGACACTGAAGCTTTCTTT.

J is TRBJ1-1 and V is TRBV7-2; 7 nucleotides agree with TRBD1. Per germline, CDR1 SGHTA and CDR2 FQGNSA. The CDR3 is 15 residues long. V lost 6 bases and J lost 4; bases outside the gene matches: 11. The CDR3 region has the DNA TGTGCCAGCAGACGAAATCCCGACAGGGCCACTGAAGCTTTCTTT. Residues: CASRRNPDRATEAFF.

This sequence joins TRBV2 and TRBJ2-7; 11 nucleotides agree with TRBD2. The CDR3 is made up of 14 amino acids. In germline, CDR1 is SNHLY, CDR2 FYNNEI. Unmatched junction bases numbered 6, after V lost 7 bases and J lost 4 bases. In DNA, the CDR3 is TGTGCCAGCAAGACTAGCGGGATTATTTACGAGCAGTACTTC. It specifies CASKTSGIIYEQYF.

This clone was found a few times. This chain joins TRBV11-1 and TRBJ2-3, with TRBD2 identical over 10 bases. This CDR3 region has 16 residues. CDR1 and CDR2 (germline): SGHAT, FQDESV (reference sequence). Trimming at V came to 4 bases and at J to 1 base, leaving 5 bases not matched to a gene. CDR3 amino acids: CASSSGTSERTDTQYF. The CDR3 bases are TGTGCCAGCAGCTCCGGGACTAGCGAGCGCACAGATACGCAGTATTTT.

The chain employs TRBV7-9 and TRBJ1-5, with 7 bases lining up with TRBD1. V shed 5 bases and J 0 bases; nucleotides not matched to a gene: 7. This CDR3 is built from 16 residues. CDR1 and CDR2 from the germline V gene are SEHNR and FQNEAQ (reference sequence). The CDR3 protein is CASSPGTAYSNQPQHF. DNA for the CDR3: TGTGCCAGCAGCCCAGGGACAGCTTATAGCAATCAGCCCCAGCATTTT.

The chain recombines TRBV3-1 (or the pseudogene TRBV3-2) with TRBJ1-5, with TRBD1 matching 7 bases. This CDR3 has 15 residues. CDR1 LGHDT and CDR2 YNNKEL come from the germline V gene (reference sequence). The junction had 7 bases not matched to a gene; V was cut back by 2 bases and J by 6 bases. CDR3 amino acids: CASSQTGARGQPQHF. DNA for the CDR3: TGTGCCAGCAGCCAAACAGGGGCGAGGGGTCAGCCCCAGCATTTT.

A note on this clone: Other DNA sequences within the sample encode an identical CDR3. V gene TRBV2 combines with J gene TRBJ1-5, with D hard to call. Germline CDR1 reads SNHLY; CDR2 reads FYNNEI. The CDR3 length is 12 residues. V was cut by 8 bases and J by 2 bases, with 7 bases left in between. The CDR3 nucleotides read TGTGCCAGCTCCGCGGGCAATCAGCCCCAGCATTTT. The encoded protein is CASSAGNQPQHF.

The V and J genes are TRBV6-1 and TRBJ1-5; 8 bases line up with TRBD1. V shed 2 bases, J shed 4 bases, and the junction held 4 bases outside the gene matches. Germline loops: CDR1 MNHNS, CDR2 SASEGT. This CDR3 has 15 residues. CDR3: CASSEMQGANQPQHF. In nucleotides, the CDR3 is TGTGCCAGCAGTGAAATGCAGGGGGCGAATCAGCCCCAGCATTTT.

The chain combines TRBV9 with TRBJ1-2, with no clear D. CDR1 and CDR2 (germline): SGDLS, YYNGEE. V was pared by 0 bases and J by 8 bases, with 11 bases between. CDR3 length equals 13 residues. The CDR3 nucleotides read TGTGCCAGCAGCGTAGGTGGACTAAGCGGCTACACCTTC. It encodes CASSVGGLSGYTF.

The chain links TRBV5-8 to TRBJ1-1, with 10 nucleotides matching TRBD1. This CDR3 region has 15 residues. Trimming cost V 5 bases and J 1 base; bases outside gene matches: 5. Per the germline V gene, CDR1 is SGHTS and CDR2 is YDEGEE. The CDR3 loop reads CASRTGQGRNTEAFF. The CDR3 DNA reads as TGTGCCAGCAGGACGGGACAGGGGAGGAACACTGAAGCTTTCTTT.

The chain is built from TRBV6-5 and TRBJ2-7; 7 bases map to TRBD1. From germline, CDR1 is MNHEY and CDR2 SVGAGI. The CDR3 totals 12 residues. V shed 6 bases and J 8 bases; nucleotides not matched to a gene: 7. CDR3 sequence (DNA): TGTGCCAGCAGCAAAACAGGGGAGAAGCAGTACTTC. This translates into CASSKTGEKQYF.

The chain recombines TRBV5-1 with TRBJ2-2, with D tentatively TRBD1 (5 bases). This CDR3 is built from 15 residues. The V gene's germline CDR1 is SGHRS and CDR2 YFSETQ. V lost 0 bases to trimming and J lost 0 bases, with 6 bases between them. The CDR3, as DNA: TGCGCCAGCAGCTTGGGACAGACGAACACCGGGGAGCTGTTTTTT. Protein sequence: CASSLGQTNTGELFF.

The chain uses TRBV28 and TRBJ2-2; 12 bases match TRBD2. Unmatched junction bases numbered 6, after V lost 8 bases and J lost 2 bases. Germline V CDR1 and CDR2: MDHEN, SYDVKM. The CDR3 length is 16 residues. The CDR3, as DNA: TGTGCCAGCTCGACTAGCGGGAGTATCAACACCGGGGAGCTGTTTTTT. Translation: CASSTSGSINTGELFF.